These 14 T cell receptor beta chains were sequenced from one sample in a study of CD8 T cells in Susac syndrome. cDNA came from roughly 0.53 to 1 ug RNA primed by random hexamers. Each CDR3 protein gets one entry after TCRdb re-called the immunoSEQ multiplex PCR reads with MiXCR. The table includes about 180,000 distinct CDR3 sequences, roughly 96% detected once. Sequenced input: CD8+ T cells from PBMCs. The receptors here all came from a human donor with multiple sclerosis.

This chain links TRBV3-1 with TRBJ2-5; 8 bases fit TRBD1. This CDR3 has 16 residues. Germline CDR1 and CDR2: LGHDT and YNNKEL (reference sequence). The trim removed 4 bases at V and 4 bases at J, leaving 11 bases unmatched. CDR3: CASSRHGQGRGETQYF. The CDR3 nucleotides are TGTGCCAGCAGCCGACATGGACAGGGAAGAGGAGAGACCCAGTACTTC.

The rearrangement links TRBV27 to TRBJ1-1, with 7 nucleotides matching TRBD1. CDR3 length equals 16 residues. Germline trimming cut 2 bases from V and 4 bases from J; bases unmatched to any gene: 10. The V gene's germline CDR1 is MNHEY and CDR2 SMNVEV (reference sequence). The CDR3 region is CASSLGWTGSFTEAFF. In DNA, the CDR3 is TGTGCCAGCAGTTTAGGCTGGACAGGATCATTCACTGAAGCTTTCTTT.

This clonotype was recorded once. The chain carries TRBV27 and TRBJ2-2; TRBD1 is a possible D gene (6 bases). Trimming cost V 3 bases and J 8 bases, with 13 bases left between them. The CDR3 sequence is 14 residues long. CDR1 is MNHEY, CDR2 SMNVEV, per germline (reference sequence). CDR3 sequence reads: CASSFVRGVGELFF. Here the CDR3 DNA reads TGTGCCAGCAGTTTCGTCAGGGGAGTAGGGGAGCTGTTTTTT.

In regard to this clonotype: One end of the junction does not line up with germline, which may come from a read error. The J gene is TRBJ2-5, the V gene TRBV12-3 or TRBV12-4; TRBD1 matches 7 bases. The length of the CDR3 is 12 residues. The CDR3 loop is CASSPGQAGRDF. CDR3 bases: TGTGCCAGCAGTCCAGGACAGGCCGGGCGGGACTTC.

The chain carries TRBV15 and TRBJ2-1; no firm D call. Trimming took 3 bases from V and 6 from J, leaving 12 bases between them. The germline CDR1 and CDR2 sequences are LNHNV and YYDKDF (reference sequence). The CDR3 sequence is 14 residues long. The CDR3 nucleotides are TGTGCCACCAGCAGTGTCAGATACTTCAATGAGCAGTTCTTC. Amino acids: CATSSVRYFNEQFF.

About this clonotype: Here the CDR3 omits its conserved ending phenylalanine or tryptophan, so a read error is the likely source. This chain links TRBV29-1 with TRBJ2-1; a weak D match, TRBD2 (5 bases). The CDR3 extends over 15 amino acids. Trimming shortened V by 1 base and J by 4 bases, and 14 bases separated the two germline ends. CDR1 is SQVTM, CDR2 ANQGSEA, per germline. The CDR3: CSVEGAPGSYNEQFY. CDR3 bases: TGCAGCGTTGAAGGGGCCCCGGGATCTTACAATGAGCAGTTCTAC.

The DNA for the CDR3 is TGTGCCAGTAGTGCTTCTAGCGCCAGCTCCTACGAGCAGTACTTC. This translates into CASSASSASSYEQYF. This chain links TRBV19 with TRBJ2-7; D possibly corresponds to TRBD2 (6 bases). Germline V CDR1 and CDR2: LNHDA, SQIVND (reference sequence). CDR3 length: 15 amino acids. V lost 5 bases and J lost 0, with 14 bases in between.

The chain combines TRBV10-3 with TRBJ2-7; D is unclear. Per germline, CDR1 ENHRY and CDR2 SYGVKD. The CDR3 is 16 amino acids. V was pared by 3 bases and J by 0 bases, with 15 bases between. The CDR3 reads CAISDRPLGSSYEQYF. The CDR3 DNA reads TGTGCCATCAGTGACCGTCCTTTGGGCAGCTCCTACGAGCAGTACTTC.

The chain links TRBV7-9 to TRBJ2-7, with TRBD2 as a possible D gene (5 bases). This CDR3 is built from 15 residues. Trimming cost V 4 bases and J 0 bases, with 13 bases left between them. The V gene's germline CDR1 is SEHNR and CDR2 FQNEAQ (reference sequence). The CDR3 protein is CASSSSEAPSYEQYF. In nucleotides, the CDR3 is TGTGCCAGCAGCTCCTCGGAGGCACCCTCCTACGAGCAGTACTTC.

The V call is TRBV15, the J call TRBJ1-1; 7 nucleotides agree with TRBD1. This CDR3 has 14 residues. CDR1 is LNHNV and CDR2 is YYDKDF in the germline V gene (reference sequence). The J segment lost 0 bases and the V segment lost 5 bases, leaving 3 bases of the junction unmatched. CDR3 DNA: TGTGCCACCAGCGGCAGGGGGATGAACACTGAAGCTTTCTTT. It is translated as CATSGRGMNTEAFF.

CDR3 sequence: CAWSVDVKQPQHF. The CDR3 DNA reads as TGTGCCTGGAGTGTAGATGTAAAACAGCCCCAGCATTTT. This chain uses TRBV30 with TRBJ1-5, with D unclear. CDR1 is GTSNPN, CDR2 SVGIG, per germline (reference sequence). V was pared by 0 bases and J by 7 bases, with 10 bases between. The CDR3 is 13 residues long.

This clonotype has just one count. This chain uses TRBV20-1 with TRBJ1-2; D call uncertain. The germline CDR1 and CDR2 sequences are DFQATT and SNEGSKA (reference sequence). This CDR3 region has 12 residues. V was cut by 5 bases and J by 5 bases, with 12 bases left in between. DNA for the CDR3: TGCAGTGCTTCGGACGGTCTTTATGGCTACACCTTC. It specifies CSASDGLYGYTF.

This sequence joins TRBV12-3 or TRBV12-4 and TRBJ2-7; TRBD1 matches 9 bases. The CDR3 runs to 15 residues. Unmatched junction bases numbered 9, after V lost 6 bases and J lost 3 bases. CDR3 residues: CASRKGTGLFYEQYF. The DNA of the CDR3 is TGTGCCAGCAGGAAAGGGACAGGGCTATTCTACGAGCAGTACTTC.

This chain's CDR3 is CASRGHSEENEQFF. The CDR3 DNA follows: TGTGCCAGCAGGGGACATTCGGAAGAGAATGAGCAGTTCTTC. The chain is built from TRBV2 and TRBJ2-1; weak D call: TRBD1 (6 bases). V lost 6 bases to trimming and J lost 7 bases, with 16 bases between them. The CDR3 contains 14 residues. Germline V gene data show CDR1 as SNHLY and CDR2 as FYNNEI.